These T cell receptor beta chains were read from a single sample in a study of CD8+CD57+ T cells in acquired aplastic anemia. A single record per CDR3 protein comes from TCRdb applying MiXCR to the reads. This table has around 500,000 distinct CDR3 sequences, around 30% appearing once. The sequencing sample was made of sorted CD4+, CD8+, or CD8+CD57+ T cells (not recorded which) from PBMCs. These receptors were taken from a human donor with aplastic anemia. Both conserved end residues are part of each CDR3. A D gene is named only where the DNA matches it firmly. Clone size is given for some rows only: seen once, a few or many times, or a class if the clone is expanded.

j_gene: TRBJ2-5; abundance: .; v_gene: TRBV7-2; d_gene: .; CDR3nt: TGTGCCAGCAGCTTATTAGGTGACTTCCAAGAGACCCAGTACTTC; CDR3aa: CASSLLGDFQETQYF
j_gene: TRBJ2-5; abundance: .; v_gene: TRBV2; d_gene: .; CDR3nt: TGTGCCAGCCAAAAGACCCAGTACTTC; CDR3aa: CASQKTQYF
j_gene: TRBJ1-1; abundance: many; v_gene: TRBV10-3; d_gene: TRBD1; CDR3nt: TGTGCCATCAGGGGGGGGACAGGGTCGGTCACTGAAGCTTTCTTT; CDR3aa: CAIRGGTGSVTEAFF
j_gene: TRBJ1-2; abundance: .; v_gene: TRBV2; d_gene: .; CDR3nt: TGTGCCAGCAAAAAAGGTACCGACGGTTATGGCTACACCTTC; CDR3aa: CASKKGTDGYGYTF
j_gene: TRBJ2-2; abundance: many; v_gene: TRBV29-1; d_gene: .; CDR3nt: TGCAGCGTTGAATATCAGACAGAGGGGGAGCTGTTTTTT; CDR3aa: CSVEYQTEGELFF
j_gene: TRBJ2-3; abundance: many; v_gene: TRBV2; d_gene: .; CDR3nt: TGTGCCAGCAGTGAAGAGCTACGCGGGGGCAGCACAGATACGCAGTATTTT; CDR3aa: CASSEELRGGSTDTQYF
j_gene: TRBJ2-2; abundance: .; v_gene: TRBV5-5; d_gene: TRBD1; CDR3nt: TGTGCCAGCAGCGGGGGACAGGGGGCTGTCGGGGAGCTGTTTTTT; CDR3aa: CASSGGQGAVGELFF
j_gene: TRBJ2-5; abundance: .; v_gene: TRBV2; d_gene: .; CDR3nt: TGTGCCGGCAGTGCTGGGGTTTACCAAGAGACCCAGTACTTC; CDR3aa: CAGSAGVYQETQYF
j_gene: TRBJ1-6; abundance: .; v_gene: TRBV25-1; d_gene: .; CDR3nt: TGTGCCAGCTTAGGCCCAGGGGCAGGGTCACCCCTCCACTTT; CDR3aa: CASLGPGAGSPLHF
j_gene: TRBJ1-2; abundance: .; v_gene: TRBV29-1; d_gene: .; CDR3nt: TGCAGTGTATACAGAGACTATGGCTACACCTTC; CDR3aa: CSVYRDYGYTF
j_gene: TRBJ2-7; abundance: few; v_gene: TRBV10-3; d_gene: TRBD2; CDR3nt: TGTGCCTGGTGTTCGGGGGGTAGGGAGCAGTACTTC; CDR3aa: CAWCSGGREQYF
j_gene: TRBJ2-7; abundance: many; v_gene: TRBV4-1; d_gene: TRBD2; CDR3nt: TGCGCCAGCAGCCAAAGGACTAGCGTAACCTACGAGCAGTACTTC; CDR3aa: CASSQRTSVTYEQYF
j_gene: TRBJ1-2; abundance: many; v_gene: TRBV5-5; d_gene: TRBD1; CDR3nt: TGTGCCAGCAGCTTCTCGGGGACAGGTATTGGCTACACCTTC; CDR3aa: CASSFSGTGIGYTF
j_gene: TRBJ2-5; abundance: many; v_gene: TRBV20-1; d_gene: .; CDR3nt: TGCAGTGCTAGAGATCGTCGGGCCACGGGGACCCAGTACTTC; CDR3aa: CSARDRRATGTQYF
j_gene: TRBJ2-7; abundance: few; v_gene: TRBV20-1; d_gene: .; CDR3nt: TGCAGTGCTAGATCTTACGACGGGCCCGACTCCTACGAGCAGTACTTC; CDR3aa: CSARSYDGPDSYEQYF
j_gene: TRBJ1-6; abundance: .; v_gene: TRBV19; d_gene: TRBD1; CDR3nt: TGTGCCACTAAAGCCGGGACAGATAATTCACCCCTCCACTTT; CDR3aa: CATKAGTDNSPLHF
j_gene: TRBJ1-1; abundance: many; v_gene: TRBV25-1; d_gene: .; CDR3nt: TGTGCCACCACTCAAAGGCGAGGGGGTGATATAAGAGCTTTCTTT; CDR3aa: CATTQRRGGDIRAFF
j_gene: TRBJ1-5; abundance: many; v_gene: TRBV5-8; d_gene: .; CDR3nt: TGTGCCAGCACCGTGGGGGAGTCCAATCAGCCCCAGCATTTT; CDR3aa: CASTVGESNQPQHF
j_gene: TRBJ2-7; abundance: few; v_gene: TRBV5-1; d_gene: TRBD2; CDR3nt: TGCGCCAGCAGCCCACGGACTAGCGGGAGTTTTGGCGAGCAGTACTTC; CDR3aa: CASSPRTSGSFGEQYF
j_gene: TRBJ1-1; abundance: few; v_gene: TRBV10-1; d_gene: TRBD1; CDR3nt: TGCGCCAGCAGTGAGCCAATGTCTAAGGGGGCGTGGGCTGAAGCTTTCTTT; CDR3aa: CASSEPMSKGAWAEAFF
j_gene: TRBJ1-6; abundance: few; v_gene: TRBV28; d_gene: .; CDR3nt: TGTGCCAGCAAAGGGTTGAATTCACCCCTCCACTTT; CDR3aa: CASKGLNSPLHF
j_gene: TRBJ1-5; abundance: many; v_gene: TRBV10-3; d_gene: .; CDR3nt: TGTGCCATCAGTGAGTCAGGTGGCAATCAGCCCCAGCATTTT; CDR3aa: CAISESGGNQPQHF
j_gene: TRBJ2-1; abundance: many; v_gene: TRBV10-1; d_gene: .; CDR3nt: TGCGCCAGCAGCCGGGAAGGCAGGGAGCAGTTCTTC; CDR3aa: CASSREGREQFF
j_gene: TRBJ2-5; abundance: once; v_gene: TRBV29-1; d_gene: TRBD2; CDR3nt: TGCAGCGTAGCTGAACGGGGGGGAAACCAAGAGACCCAGTACTTC; CDR3aa: CSVAERGGNQETQYF
j_gene: TRBJ2-7; abundance: .; v_gene: TRBV5-1; d_gene: TRBD2; CDR3nt: TGCGCCAGCAGCTTGGGACCCGGGATAGCGGGAATCCGCGAGCAGTACTTC; CDR3aa: CASSLGPGIAGIREQYF
j_gene: TRBJ1-5; abundance: many; v_gene: TRBV19; d_gene: TRBD1; CDR3nt: TGTGCCAGTAGTCACGGGACAGCCGGCAATCAGCCCCAGCATTTT; CDR3aa: CASSHGTAGNQPQHF
j_gene: TRBJ1-1; abundance: few; v_gene: TRBV5-4; d_gene: .; CDR3nt: TGTGCCAGCCGAAGCACTAGTACTGAAGCTTTCTTT; CDR3aa: CASRSTSTEAFF
j_gene: TRBJ1-2; abundance: many; v_gene: TRBV20-1; d_gene: TRBD1; CDR3nt: TGCAGTGCTAATAGGACAGGGGCCATCTATGGCTACACCTTC; CDR3aa: CSANRTGAIYGYTF
j_gene: TRBJ2-1; abundance: once; v_gene: TRBV5-1; d_gene: TRBD1; CDR3nt: TGCGCCAGCCGGAGGACAGGCGACCATGAGCAGTTCTTC; CDR3aa: CASRRTGDHEQFF
j_gene: TRBJ1-2; abundance: many; v_gene: TRBV25-1; d_gene: .; CDR3nt: TGTGCCAGCAGTCCAAGTAGGGGGGGGGGGGATGGCTACACCTTC; CDR3aa: CASSPSRGGGDGYTF
j_gene: TRBJ1-6; abundance: once; v_gene: TRBV25-1; d_gene: .; CDR3nt: TGTGCCAGCAGCGCCTCTCGTGGGGAAATTAATTCACCCCTCCACTTT; CDR3aa: CASSASRGEINSPLHF
j_gene: TRBJ1-6; abundance: many; v_gene: TRBV20-1; d_gene: TRBD1; CDR3nt: TGCAGTGCTCCCTCTCGGCTGGGACAGGGGAATTCGCCCCTCCACTTT; CDR3aa: CSAPSRLGQGNSPLHF
j_gene: TRBJ1-1; abundance: many; v_gene: TRBV10-3; d_gene: .; CDR3nt: TGTGCCATCAGTGGTCCATCGAACACTGAAGCTTTCTTT; CDR3aa: CAISGPSNTEAFF
j_gene: TRBJ2-5; abundance: few; v_gene: TRBV2; d_gene: .; CDR3nt: TGTGCCAGCAGAAACTTAGTTGGCAGCCAAGAGACCCAGTACTTC; CDR3aa: CASRNLVGSQETQYF
j_gene: TRBJ2-1; abundance: few; v_gene: TRBV4-1; d_gene: TRBD1; CDR3nt: TGCGCCAGCAGCCCCACACCCGGACAGGGGCGAACCTACAATGAGCAGTTCTTC; CDR3aa: CASSPTPGQGRTYNEQFF
j_gene: TRBJ2-1; abundance: many; v_gene: TRBV15; d_gene: TRBD2; CDR3nt: TGTGCCACCAGCAGACCAGCGGGAGGTTGGAATGAGCAGTTCTTC; CDR3aa: CATSRPAGGWNEQFF
j_gene: TRBJ2-7; abundance: .; v_gene: TRBV29-1; d_gene: .; CDR3nt: TGCAGCGGGGGGGAGGGGGAAAAATACGAGCAGTACTTC; CDR3aa: CSGGEGEKYEQYF